The 12 T cell receptor beta chains below come from one sample, sequenced in a study of CD8 T cells in Susac syndrome (dated by TCRdb to the late 2010s). The library was built by means of the immunoSEQ multiplex PCR assay. RNA was extracted using the RNeasy kit, and roughly 0.45 to 1 ug of the RNA was reverse transcribed with random hexamers. The public reads were quality trimmed at Q25 with fastp and then assembled into clones with MiXCR by TCRdb, keeping productive beta chains. Each CDR3 protein appears once, grouped with its most common genes and DNA. The sample table holds around 280,000 distinct CDR3 sequences, of which around 83% were seen once. The top ten clones comprise 0.11% of the sample. Source material: CD8+ T cells from PBMCs. These receptors came from a human donor with multiple sclerosis.

The chain uses TRBV9 and TRBJ1-4; D not resolved. V lost 2 bases and J 0 bases, leaving 14 bases between the germline ends. The CDR3 totals 17 residues. Germline V lookup: CDR1 SGDLS, CDR2 YYNGEE. CDR3 loop: CASSVGLNSATNEKLFF. The CDR3 region has the DNA TGTGCCAGCAGCGTTGGCCTGAACAGCGCAACTAATGAAAAACTGTTTTTT.

V gene TRBV6-1 combines with J gene TRBJ2-7; 9 bases are shared with TRBD1. CDR3 length equals 17 residues. Germline CDR1 and CDR2: MNHNS and SASEGT. V trimming: 5 bases; J trimming: 3 bases; junction bases outside the gene matches: 14. CDR3 coding DNA: TGTGCCAGCAGTCCCAAGTGGGGGAACAGGGGGCTCTACGAGCAGTACTTC. It translates to CASSPKWGNRGLYEQYF.

This rearrangement joins TRBV29-1 to TRBJ2-1, with 9 bases matching TRBD2. The germline CDR1 and CDR2 sequences are SQVTM and ANQGSEA. The length of the CDR3 is 14 residues. Trimming cost V 1 base and J 6 bases; bases outside gene matches: 4. The CDR3 spells CSVEGGTSFNEQFF. The CDR3 DNA is TGCAGCGTTGAAGGAGGGACTAGCTTCAATGAGCAGTTCTTC.

This chain links TRBV29-1 with TRBJ2-3, with 8 positions matching TRBD2. The germline CDR1 and CDR2 sequences are SQVTM and ANQGSEA. V lost 7 bases to trimming and J lost 2 bases; unmatched junction nucleotides: 11. The CDR3 is 15 amino acids. CDR3 DNA: TGCAGCGCCCAAGGGACTAGGCCTTCCACAGATACGCAGTATTTT. Encoded protein: CSAQGTRPSTDTQYF.

This sequence joins TRBV7-8 and TRBJ1-1; D gene unclear. V was clipped by 0 bases and J by 1 base, with 9 bases between them. CDR1 and CDR2 (germline): SGHVS, FQNEAQ. The CDR3 sequence is 15 residues long. The CDR3 DNA is TGTGCCAGCAGCTTAGCTGGCACCCCGAACACTGAAGCTTTCTTT. It encodes CASSLAGTPNTEAFF.

The chain joins TRBV12-3 or TRBV12-4 to TRBJ1-5; possible D gene TRBD1, 5 bases. The CDR3 covers 17 residues. Trimming stripped 2 bases from V and 5 bases from J, with 19 bases between. Here the CDR3 reads CASSLSSDTRPHQPQHF. The CDR3 nucleotides are TGTGCCAGCAGTTTATCTTCGGACACCCGGCCCCATCAGCCCCAGCATTTT.

The chain employs TRBV12-5 and TRBJ1-5; TRBD1 agrees at 11 bases. This CDR3 has 18 amino acids. The V segment lost 6 bases and the J segment 1 base; nucleotides outside the gene matches: 11. Germline assignment: CDR1 LGHNT and CDR2 FRNRAP. CDR3 region: CASGHTTDRGLSNQPQHF. DNA for the CDR3: TGTGCTAGTGGCCATACTACGGACAGGGGGCTGAGCAATCAGCCCCAGCATTTT. Complete variable domain (other parts from reference TRBV12-5 and TRBJ1-5): DARVTQTPRHKVTEMGQEVTMRCQPILGHNTVFWYRQTMMQGLELLAYFRNRAPLDDSGMPKDRFSAEMPDATLATLKIQPSEPRDSAVYFCASGHTTDRGLSNQPQHFGDGTRLSIL.

The rearrangement uses TRBV29-1 and TRBJ2-7; a possible D gene is TRBD1 (6 bases). The CDR3 loop spans 12 amino acids. Trimming left V 4 bases short and J 2 bases short, with 9 bases between. Germline CDR1 is SQVTM and CDR2 is ANQGSEA. CDR3 in DNA: TGCAGCGTTGTACAGGGTCCCTACGAGCAGTACTTC. It yields the protein CSVVQGPYEQYF.

V gene TRBV6-1 combines with J gene TRBJ1-1, with D possibly TRBD1 on 5 matching bases. CDR1 MNHNS and CDR2 SASEGT come from the germline V gene. The CDR3 spans 15 residues. The V gene lost 6 bases and the J gene lost 10 bases, with 24 bases spanning the gap. The CDR3 sequence is CASSEGAVRGAGAFF. In DNA form, the CDR3 reads TGTGCCAGCAGCGAGGGCGCGGTGCGGGGCGCCGGAGCTTTCTTT.

The chain recombines TRBV6-2 or TRBV6-3 with TRBJ2-3, with D perhaps TRBD1 (5 bases). Trimming took off 2 bases at V and 6 bases at J, with 15 bases between the two ends. This CDR3 spans 15 amino acids. Germline values: CDR1 MNHEY, CDR2 SVGEGT. Here the CDR3 DNA reads TGTGCCAGCAGTTACCTCGACAGTTTTTGGGATACGCAGTATTTT. Protein: CASSYLDSFWDTQYF.

This chain joins TRBV21-1 and TRBJ1-1. TRBV21-1 is a pseudogene. This CDR3 spans 15 amino acids. The CDR3 loop reads CASSRKGKGSTEAFF. The CDR3 DNA sequence: TGTGCCAGCAGCCGAAAAGGGAAGGGAAGCACTGAAGCTTTCTTT.

The J gene is TRBJ1-1, the V gene TRBV7-9; 12 bases agree with TRBD1. J lost 4 bases, V lost 6 bases, and 12 bases had no gene match. The CDR3 extends over 17 amino acids. Germline V lookup: CDR1 SEHNR, CDR2 FQNEAQ (reference sequence). CDR3 residues: CASRRGTGGASGTEAFF. CDR3 DNA sequence: TGTGCCAGCAGGCGCGGGACAGGGGGCGCGTCTGGCACTGAAGCTTTCTTT.